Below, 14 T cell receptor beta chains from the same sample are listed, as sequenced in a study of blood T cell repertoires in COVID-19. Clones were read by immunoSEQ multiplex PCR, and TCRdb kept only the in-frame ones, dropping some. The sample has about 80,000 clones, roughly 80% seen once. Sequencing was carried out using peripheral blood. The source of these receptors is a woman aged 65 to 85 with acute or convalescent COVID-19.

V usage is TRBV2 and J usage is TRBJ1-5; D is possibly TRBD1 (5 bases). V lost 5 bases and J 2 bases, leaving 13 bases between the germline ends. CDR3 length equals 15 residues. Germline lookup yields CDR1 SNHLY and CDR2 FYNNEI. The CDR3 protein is CASSSGITRNQPQHF. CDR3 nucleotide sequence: TGTGCCAGCAGTTCAGGGATAACCCGCAATCAGCCCCAGCATTTT.

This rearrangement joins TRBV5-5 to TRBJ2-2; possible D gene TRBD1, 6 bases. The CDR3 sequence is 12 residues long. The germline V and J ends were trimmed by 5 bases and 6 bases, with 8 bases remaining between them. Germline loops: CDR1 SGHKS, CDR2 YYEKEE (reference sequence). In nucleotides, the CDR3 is TGTGCCAGCAGGTGGACAGCCGGGGAGCTGTTTTTT. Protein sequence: CASRWTAGELFF. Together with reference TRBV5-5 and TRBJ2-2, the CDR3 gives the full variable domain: DAGVTQSPTHLIKTRGQQVTLRCSPISGHKSVSWYQQVLGQGPQFIFQYYEKEERGRGNFPDRFSARQFPNYSSELNVNALLLGDSALYLCASRWTAGELFFGEGSRLTVL.

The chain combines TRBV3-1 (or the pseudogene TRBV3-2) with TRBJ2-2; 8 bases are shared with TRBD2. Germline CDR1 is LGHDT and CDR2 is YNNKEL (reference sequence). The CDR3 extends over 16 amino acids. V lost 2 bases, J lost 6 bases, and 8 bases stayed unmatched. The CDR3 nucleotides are TGTGCCAGCAGCCAAAGGCGGAGCGGGAGTCCCGGGGAGCTGTTTTTT. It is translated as CASSQRRSGSPGELFF.

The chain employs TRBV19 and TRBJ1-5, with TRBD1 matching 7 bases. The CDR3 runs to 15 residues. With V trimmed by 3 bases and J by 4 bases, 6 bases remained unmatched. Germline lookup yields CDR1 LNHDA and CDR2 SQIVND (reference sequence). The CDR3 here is CASSMRGTENQPQHF. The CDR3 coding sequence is TGTGCCAGTAGTATGAGGGGGACAGAAAATCAGCCCCAGCATTTT.

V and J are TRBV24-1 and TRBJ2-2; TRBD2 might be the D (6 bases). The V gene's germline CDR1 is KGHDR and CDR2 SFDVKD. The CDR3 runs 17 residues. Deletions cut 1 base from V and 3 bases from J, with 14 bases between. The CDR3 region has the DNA TGTGCCACCAGTGATTTTCCGGGGGTCAGGGACACCGGGGAGCTGTTTTTT. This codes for CATSDFPGVRDTGELFF.

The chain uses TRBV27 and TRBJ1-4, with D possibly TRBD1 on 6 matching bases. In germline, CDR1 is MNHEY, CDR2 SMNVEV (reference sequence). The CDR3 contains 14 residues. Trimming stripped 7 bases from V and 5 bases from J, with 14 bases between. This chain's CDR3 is CASKTDRENEKLFF. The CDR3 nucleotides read TGTGCCAGCAAGACGGACAGAGAGAATGAAAAACTGTTTTTT.

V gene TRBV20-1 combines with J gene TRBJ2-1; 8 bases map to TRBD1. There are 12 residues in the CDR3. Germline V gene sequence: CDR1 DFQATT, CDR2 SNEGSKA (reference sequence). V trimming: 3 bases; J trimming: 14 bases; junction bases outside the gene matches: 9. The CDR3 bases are TGCAGTGCTAGTCGGCAGGGGGCCGGGGAGTTCTTC. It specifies CSASRQGAGEFF.

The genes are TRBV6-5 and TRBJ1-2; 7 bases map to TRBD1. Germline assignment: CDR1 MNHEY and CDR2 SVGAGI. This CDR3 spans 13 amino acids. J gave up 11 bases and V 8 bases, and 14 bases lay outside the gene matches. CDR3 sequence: CASSDREVVGYTF. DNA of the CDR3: TGTGCCAGCTCCGACAGGGAGGTCGTTGGGTACACCTTC.

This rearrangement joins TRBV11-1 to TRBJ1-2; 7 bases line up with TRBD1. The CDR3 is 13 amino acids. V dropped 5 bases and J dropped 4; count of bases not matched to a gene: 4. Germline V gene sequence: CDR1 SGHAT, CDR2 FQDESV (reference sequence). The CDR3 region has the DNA TGTGCCAGCAGCCTCGACAGGGCCTATGGCTACACCTTC. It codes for CASSLDRAYGYTF.

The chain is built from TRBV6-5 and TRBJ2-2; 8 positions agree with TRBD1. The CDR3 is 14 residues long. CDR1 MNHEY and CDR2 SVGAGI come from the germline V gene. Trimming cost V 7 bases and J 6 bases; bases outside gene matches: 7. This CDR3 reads CASMRQGTAGELFF. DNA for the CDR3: TGTGCCAGCATGCGACAGGGGACGGCCGGGGAGCTGTTTTTT.

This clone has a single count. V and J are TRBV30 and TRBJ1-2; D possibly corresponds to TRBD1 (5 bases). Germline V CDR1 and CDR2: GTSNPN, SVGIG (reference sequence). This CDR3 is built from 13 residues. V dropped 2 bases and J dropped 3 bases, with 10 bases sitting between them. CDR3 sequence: CAWSKGIDYGYTF. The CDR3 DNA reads TGTGCCTGGAGTAAGGGGATTGACTATGGCTACACCTTC.

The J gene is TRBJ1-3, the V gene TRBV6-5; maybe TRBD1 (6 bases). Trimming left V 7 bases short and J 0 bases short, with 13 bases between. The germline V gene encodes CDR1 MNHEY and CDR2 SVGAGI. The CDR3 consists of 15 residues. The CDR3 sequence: CASNPTGDSGNTIYF. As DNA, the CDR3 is TGTGCCAGCAACCCGACAGGCGACTCTGGAAACACCATATATTTT.

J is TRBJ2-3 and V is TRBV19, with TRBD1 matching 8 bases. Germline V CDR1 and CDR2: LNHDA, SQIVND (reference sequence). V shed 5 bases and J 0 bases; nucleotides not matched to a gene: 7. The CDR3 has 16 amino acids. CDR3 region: CASSAGTGRSTDTQYF. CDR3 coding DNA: TGTGCCAGTAGTGCAGGGACAGGCAGAAGCACAGATACGCAGTATTTT.

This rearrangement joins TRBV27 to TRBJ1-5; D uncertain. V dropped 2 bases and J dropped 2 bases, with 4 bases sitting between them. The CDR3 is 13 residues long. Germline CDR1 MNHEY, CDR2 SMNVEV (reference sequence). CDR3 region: CASSLLGNQPQHF. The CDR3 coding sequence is TGTGCCAGCAGTTTACTTGGCAATCAGCCCCAGCATTTT.